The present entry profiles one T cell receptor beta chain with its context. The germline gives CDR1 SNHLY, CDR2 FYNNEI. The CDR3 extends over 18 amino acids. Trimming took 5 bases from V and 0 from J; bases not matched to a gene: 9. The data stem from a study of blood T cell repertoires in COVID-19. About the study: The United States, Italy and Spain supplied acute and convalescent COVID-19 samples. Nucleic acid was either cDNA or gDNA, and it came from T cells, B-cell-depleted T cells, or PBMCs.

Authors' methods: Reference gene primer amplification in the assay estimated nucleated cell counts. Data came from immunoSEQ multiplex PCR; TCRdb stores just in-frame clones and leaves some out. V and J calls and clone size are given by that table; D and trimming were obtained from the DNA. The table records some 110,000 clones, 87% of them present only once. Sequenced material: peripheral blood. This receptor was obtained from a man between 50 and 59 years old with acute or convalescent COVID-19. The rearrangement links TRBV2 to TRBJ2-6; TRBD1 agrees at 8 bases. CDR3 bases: TGTGCCAGCAGTCTTTTTGGGACAGGACTCTCTGGGGCCAACGTCCTGACTTTC. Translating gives CASSLFGTGLSGANVLTF.